This T cell receptor (beta chain) comes out of a study of T cell responses to AZD1222 COVID-19 vaccine. Across the study: It was second doses at about 4 or about 12 weeks that were pooled.

The protocol was immunoSEQ multiplex PCR, while the TCRdb copy is restricted to in-frame clones and leaves out a portion. The sample lists about 92,000 clones, 70% to 90% occurring once. The source is an adult in good health. The input for sequencing was peripheral blood, taken on day 0 of AZD1222 vaccination.

The CDR3 DNA sequence: TGTGCCAGCAGTCACCGGGGGGGACTACGGCCTCACGAGCAGTACTTC. Its protein product is CASSHRGGLRPHEQYF. V and J are TRBV6-2 or TRBV6-3 and TRBJ2-7; TRBD2 aligns across 8 bases. This CDR3 is built from 16 residues. The germline V gene encodes CDR1 MNHEY and CDR2 SVGEGT. V shed 5 bases and J 5 bases; nucleotides not matched to a gene: 14.